This T cell receptor (beta chain) originates from a study of cytomegalovirus exposure and HLA in healthy donors listed by TCRdb under 2017. Regarding the complete study: An earlier analysis of approximately 640 of the donors reported more than 250 Gb of sequence data and some 120 million unique TCR beta sequences from approximately 180 million T cells. An early release that covered about 640 HLA-typed donors contained approximately 300 gigabases of sequencing data and about 84 million unique TCR sequences. The genetic ancestry cluster associated with self-reported Caucasian donors included 81% of the 300 to 400 genotyped donors. The aim of the study was to test whether cataloging public T cell receptors could identify signatures of past pathogen exposure. Using immunosequencing, the study profiled T cell repertoires from about 620 subjects and related those repertoires to cytomegalovirus serostatus. Besides the first cohort of about 730 subjects, a separate validation cohort made up of some 110 different subjects was used. The study combined high-throughput TCR immunosequencing, statistical association of individual TCRs with disease status, and machine learning to predict cytomegalovirus infection status. A later analysis re-analyzed previously published TCR beta repertoires from 600 to 850 donors and added high-resolution HLA genotyping to study TCR occurrence patterns. The later analysis used no new phenotypic data to find candidate immune exposures, relying instead on TCR beta sequences and their occurrence across donors. To decide whether each TCR beta V gene segment behaved as functional or pseudogenic, an earlier analysis of some 540 of the donors relied on high-throughput TCR beta sequencing. Donor age, sex, ethnicity and CMV serostatus were compiled together with the repertoire data. In a later genetic analysis, genome-wide SNP genotypes for about 65% of the 666 donors were used, and that subset was treated as a discovery cohort. Every repertoire in the discovery cohort had been generated on one and the same sequencing platform. Class I and class II HLA loci were covered by the typing at four-digit resolution. The number of donors typed differed by locus, with roughly 629-640 for A, B, C, DRB1 and DQB1, roughly 550 for DQA1, 606 for DPA1, and around 430 for DPB1. Because of strong linkage in the cohort, five DR-DQ haplotypes were treated as single units for association and clustering. Among 398 genotyped donors of the cohort, an average of approximately 240,000 unique TCR beta nucleotide sequences were sequenced per donor, 15% to 20% of them non-productive. Points the paper makes about the study in general: Broadly in line with IMGT annotations, most TCR beta V segments showed up in productive rearrangements about 90% or about 30% of the time in an earlier analysis of some 590 of the donors. A group of highly shared sequence variants was considered likely to be a technical artifact of the sequencing pipeline. Assigning TCR associations to individual alleles was difficult when HLA alleles, especially DR and DQ, strongly co-occurred. Because HLA typing was unavailable for some donors at each locus, only the typed subset was used in association tests. Because counts were too low, fewer than 20 rarely observed V segments, including chromosome 9 orphons, were excluded from the earlier analysis of under 650 of the donors. Immune exposure information for the cohort was limited to CMV serostatus. In a later analysis, most CMV-associated TCR beta chains were found to appear HLA-restricted, with HLA associations seemingly driven largely by CMV exposure. According to a later analysis, TCR association rates differed among HLA loci, with DRB1 alleles showing the most associated TCRs and HLA-C alleles showing the fewest. The authors suggested that the approach could potentially be extended to other disease states and immunological phenotypes. Across donors, most TCR sequences were observed very rarely, whereas some public TCRs were present in many individuals. In the study, approximately 160 TCR beta chains were listed as associated with cytomegalovirus. This cohort had only TCR beta chains sequenced, and the lack of alpha or paired-chain data limited which features could be detected. In a later analysis, HLA-associated TCR beta chains were found to be more clonally expanded and to have lower generation probabilities than equally common non-associated chains. A later genetic analysis reported fewer N-insertions in productive TCRs among donors in an Asian-associated ancestry cluster than the roughly 720-donor mean. Some IMGT-functional V segments, including TRBV6-2 and TRBV6-3, could not be distinguished by the 87-base-pair reads and were therefore excluded. In vitro tests confirmed that a few of the cytomegalovirus-associated TCR beta chains recognize cytomegalovirus antigens. Correlated functional status among segregating V segments might reflect linkage disequilibrium, but an unknown experimental factor could not be ruled out. V-gene and J-gene trimming of TCR beta chains was associated with a missense DCLRE1C variant in a later genetic analysis, and the association was replicated in an independent cohort. Roughly uniform sequencing depth across donors was assumed in presence/absence analyses, although this assumption may not hold. A further reported finding was that TCR beta sequences accurately predicted the HLA-A and HLA-B alleles for most subjects in the first cohort. In a later analysis, several top co-occurrence clusters were reported to appear linked to parvovirus B19, influenza, CMV and Epstein-Barr virus. At a false discovery rate of 0.05, a later analysis linked 16,951 TCR beta sequences to specific HLA alleles. The classifier was reported to diagnose cytomegalovirus status with high specificity and sensitivity in both the original cohort and the validation cohort.

The receptor library was made with the immunoSEQ multiplex PCR assay. A mixture of 60 forward primers for TCR Vbeta segments and 13 reverse primers for TCR Jbeta segments was used in the multiplex PCR. The CDR3 region of rearranged TCR beta genes was amplified from genomic DNA by a multiplex PCR assay. On the Illumina HiSeq System, the amplified TCR beta libraries were sequenced as 87-base-pair reads. The authors' analysis ran thus. Across the roughly 640 repertoires, a later analysis counted approximately 75 million unique TCR beta chains, roughly 11 million of which were shared by at least two donors. A nearest-neighbor algorithm error-corrected the raw reads and collapsed the reads into unique sequences, merging closely related sequences to remove PCR and sequencing errors. Alignment of CDR3 sequences to IMGT reference sequences was used to assign V, D and J gene segments. For a sequence to be retained, at least a six-nucleotide match to both a V gene segment and a J gene segment was required. Rearrangements were classified as productive when the CDR3 lacked stop codons and remained in frame with V and J, and all other rearrangements were classified as non-productive. CDR3 was defined according to IMGT convention as the region running from the second conserved V-encoded cysteine to the conserved J-encoded phenylalanine. The earlier analysis of 500 to 750 of the donors excluded any sequence lacking an unambiguous match to a single V gene segment. An earlier analysis of around 600 of the donors classified V segments as functional when productive rearrangements were above 56.7% and as segregating when the standard deviation between donors was above 5%. A statistical classification framework was built for diagnosing cytomegalovirus status from the catalog of TCR beta chain sequences. A later analysis assigned V and J genes by comparing TCR nucleotide sequences with IMGT/GENE-DB human TR gene sequences. The TCRdist pipeline was used in a later analysis to assign CDR3 sequences and most-parsimonious VDJ recombination scenarios. In a later analysis, every TCR beta chain was defined by the combination of its CDR3 amino acid sequence and its V-gene family, and reads without a unique V-gene family were dropped. As a way to deal with suspected cross-contamination and a sequencing artifact, a later analysis dropped nearly 600 nucleotide sequences that were highly shared and had low generation probability. In a later analysis, a clonal expansion index was calculated for each public chain from normalized within-repertoire ranks of inferred template counts. In a later analysis, generation probabilities were computed using a VDJ recombination model fitted to out-of-frame rearrangements, and the results were checked against IGoR. A later analysis scored TCR-TCR, TCR-HLA and TCR-CMV co-occurrence with hypergeometric tests, applying a repertoire-size bias correction to TCR pairs. False discovery rates were estimated in a later analysis by permuting HLA or CMV assignments 20 times. In a later analysis, co-occurring TCRs were grouped using DBSCAN, with TCRdist sequence similarity added in when clustering inside HLA-allele-positive subsets. Repertoires with fewer than 30,000 or more than 120,000 public chains, plus five repertoires with anomalous nucleotide sharing, were excluded from co-occurrence clustering. Sourced from immuneACCESS, this table was stored by TCRdb with only in-frame sequences that have V and J called. A share of the clones is absent; for the studies checked, an unresolved V gene accounts for under half, and the remainder has no known explanation. V and J calls plus clone size are reproduced from that table; the DNA served to infer D and trimming. The sample yields under 150,000 clones; about 66% were counted once. The ten largest clonotypes hold roughly 1.6% of the sample.

In total, roughly 710 healthy bone marrow donors made up the cohort. All cohort members were sampled while nominally healthy, although unrecorded immune exposures were likely present. The donor tested CMV seropositive, placing the donor among the roughly 300 seropositive members of the cohort. Each donor provided a peripheral blood sample, and peripheral blood mononuclear cells were used for TCR beta sequencing. The Qiagen DNeasy Blood Extraction Kit was used to extract genomic DNA from the blood cell samples. About this clone: What this receptor recognizes is not known. Base qualities are not provided; no much larger clone lies one nucleotide away.

The CDR3 runs 15 amino acids, cysteine and phenylalanine included. The DNA shown is the 45-base CDR3, in frame from base 1. V was cut back by 1 base and J by 6 bases, leaving a gap of 14 bases between them. CDR1 is given as LNHNV and CDR2 as YYDKDF, both from the germline V gene (reference sequence). The chain uses TRBV15 and TRBJ2-3; TRBD1 is possibly the D segment (5 matching bases). Sequencing was done on a sample of PBMCs. The receptor was derived from a man under 40 in good health and CMV-seropositive. Read as DNA, the sequence is TGTGCCACCAGCAGAGCCAAGCAGGGATGGGATACGCAGTATTTT. Translated, it reads CATSRAKQGWDTQYF.